This TCR beta chain was obtained from a study of T cell changes during pregnancy in multiple sclerosis. Germline loops: CDR1 KGHSH, CDR2 LQKENI. The CDR3 totals 14 residues. V was pared by 6 bases and J by 0 bases, with 12 bases between. TCRdb's table, derived via immunoSEQ multiplex PCR, lists solely in-frame clones and lacks some. Of over 60,000 clones in the sample, 70% to 90% were seen once. The TCR comes from a female donor with multiple sclerosis, enrolled in a pregnancy study. The rearrangement joins TRBV18 to TRBJ2-7; D may be TRBD1 (6 bases). The source material was peripheral blood, sampled in the first trimester of pregnancy. The chain's CDR3 is CASSRDTHSYEQYF. The CDR3 DNA reads as TGTGCCAGCTCTCGGGACACCCACTCCTACGAGCAGTACTTC.